A single sample is the source of the 3 T cell receptor beta chains below, sequenced in a study of Ad26.COV2.S vaccination and SARS-CoV-2 variants. Here immunoSEQ multiplex PCR was the method, and the copy in TCRdb shows in-frame clones only, minus some. The sample yields over 400,000 clones, about 92% seen once. The treatment denotes: some 20 received Ad26.COV2.S at low or high dose, single or two shots; 5 received placebo; per-sample allocation not given. Collection of samples fell on day 63 after the first vaccine or placebo injection. The material sequenced was peripheral blood, taken in a trial of Ad26.COV2.S vaccine versus placebo. These receptors were taken from a person between 18 and 65 years old who received the Ad26.COV2.S COVID-19 vaccine or a placebo.

This chain joins TRBV27 and TRBJ2-2, with a weak D call TRBD1 (7 bases). Between the trimmed V and J ends, which lost 2 bases and 1 base, there was a span of 14 bases. Germline lookup yields CDR1 MNHEY and CDR2 SMNVEV (reference sequence). This CDR3 comprises 17 residues. The CDR3 here is CASSLKTGRKNTGELFF. The CDR3 region has the DNA TGTGCCAGCAGTTTAAAGACAGGGAGGAAGAACACCGGGGAGCTGTTTTTT.

The chain links TRBV6-5 to TRBJ2-7; no reliable D call. Germline V gives CDR1 MNHEY, CDR2 SVGAGI. The CDR3 length is 12 residues. Trimming shortened V by 0 bases and J by 4 bases, and 4 bases separated the two germline ends. The CDR3 region has the DNA TGTGCCAGCAGTTACTCGAGATACGAGCAGTACTTC. It codes for CASSYSRYEQYF.

This rearrangement joins TRBV9 to TRBJ2-6; D unresolved. Trimming stripped 3 bases from V and 0 bases from J, with 7 bases between. Germline V gene lookup returns CDR1 SGDLS and CDR2 YYNGEE. The CDR3 loop spans 15 amino acids. CDR3 amino acids: CASSASASGANVLTF. The CDR3, as DNA: TGTGCCAGCAGCGCCTCTGCCTCTGGGGCCAACGTCCTGACTTTC.